A single sample gave rise to the 8 T cell receptor beta chains below, sequenced in a study of T cells in Graves' hyperthyroidism and ophthalmopathy (dated by TCRdb to between 2017 and 2020). The method behind the library was multiplex PCR. TCRdb records Illumina HiSeq 2000 as the sequencer. TCR beta CDR3 regions were amplified from RNA transcripts. The first round of RT-PCR for the TCR CDR3 was performed with the HTBI primer set and the Qiagen OneStep RT-PCR kit. TCRdb reprocessing: public reads trimmed at Q25 with fastp, clones called with MiXCR, in-frame beta chains kept. Identical CDR3 proteins give one entry, which carries the most common genes and DNA. The sample table shows around 480,000 distinct CDR3 sequences, and approximately 15% are seen once. The top ten hold around 17% of the sample. The sample comprised blood. The receptors were gathered from a woman aged 18 to 35 with Graves' hyperthyroidism.

In its sample, this clonotype was seen a few times. CDR3 sequence: CASSPPSGRFTDTQYF. As DNA, the CDR3 is TGTGCCAGCAGCCCCCCAAGCGGGAGGTTCACAGATACGCAGTATTTT. V is TRBV7-2 and J is TRBJ2-3, with 9 positions matching TRBD2. This CDR3 contains 16 residues. V shed 5 bases, J shed 2 bases, and the junction held 8 bases outside the gene matches. Germline CDR1 and CDR2: SGHTA and FQGNSA.

V usage is TRBV6-1 and J usage is TRBJ1-5; D remains unclear. This CDR3 has 11 residues. CDR1 and CDR2 (germline): MNHNS, SASEGT. DNA of the CDR3: TGTCCCACCCTCAGCAATCAGCCCCAGCATTTT. Amino acid sequence: CPTLSNQPQHF.

This rearrangement joins TRBV18 to TRBJ1-1; TRBD1 matches 9 bases. Germline V CDR1 and CDR2: KGHSH, LQKENI. CDR3 size: 13 residues. J lost 6 bases, V lost 6 bases, and 5 bases had no gene match. Here the CDR3 DNA reads TGTGCCAGCTCCGTGGACAGGGGCCCTGAAGCTTTCTTT. Translated, it gives CASSVDRGPEAFF.

The CDR3 DNA sequence: TGTGCCAGCAGCAGCCCAGGGCGGGACAGCCTTAATGGCTACACCTTC. Protein: CASSSPGRDSLNGYTF. The V gene is TRBV7-8, the J gene TRBJ1-2; TRBD1 aligns across 7 bases. With V trimmed by 5 bases and J by 6 bases, 15 bases remained unmatched. There are 16 residues in the CDR3. Germline V gene lookup returns CDR1 SGHVS and CDR2 FQNEAQ.

This clonotype was recorded many times. The rearrangement uses TRBV6-1 and TRBJ2-3; D uncertain. CDR3 size: 15 residues. Trimming stripped 3 bases from V and 4 bases from J, with 14 bases between. Germline CDR1 reads MNHNS; CDR2 reads SASEGT. The CDR3 sequence is CASSELLTASDTQYF. The CDR3 DNA reads as TGTGCCAGCAGTGAGCTTCTCACAGCCTCAGATACGCAGTATTTT.

There are many counts of this clonotype. The chain carries TRBV27 and TRBJ2-3; D is unclear. The CDR3 totals 16 residues. The V gene's germline CDR1 is MNHEY and CDR2 SMNVEV (reference sequence). V lost 8 bases and J 2 bases, leaving 20 bases between the germline ends. CDR3 protein: CASGSPGTSNTDTQYF. The CDR3 bases are TGTGCCAGCGGTAGTCCCGGCACCTCAAACACAGATACGCAGTATTTT.

This clonotype was counted ten times or more. This rearrangement joins TRBV27 to TRBJ1-1, with TRBD1 matching over 9 bases. V gave up 6 bases and J gave up 1 base; unmatched junction bases: 3. The CDR3 is 14 residues long. CDR1 and CDR2 (germline): MNHEY, SMNVEV (reference sequence). CDR3 sequence (DNA): TGTGCCAGCAGGAGGACAGGGGCGAACACTGAAGCTTTCTTT. Translated, it gives CASRRTGANTEAFF.

Ten or more counts support this clonotype. This chain uses TRBV27 with TRBJ1-1; possible D gene TRBD1, 5 bases. CDR1 is MNHEY and CDR2 is SMNVEV in the germline V gene (reference sequence). This CDR3 region has 15 residues. V shed 5 bases and J shed 4 bases, with 17 bases lying between them. The CDR3 here is CASSPMGGVVTEAFF. CDR3 DNA: TGTGCCAGCAGTCCCATGGGAGGGGTCGTCACTGAAGCTTTCTTT.